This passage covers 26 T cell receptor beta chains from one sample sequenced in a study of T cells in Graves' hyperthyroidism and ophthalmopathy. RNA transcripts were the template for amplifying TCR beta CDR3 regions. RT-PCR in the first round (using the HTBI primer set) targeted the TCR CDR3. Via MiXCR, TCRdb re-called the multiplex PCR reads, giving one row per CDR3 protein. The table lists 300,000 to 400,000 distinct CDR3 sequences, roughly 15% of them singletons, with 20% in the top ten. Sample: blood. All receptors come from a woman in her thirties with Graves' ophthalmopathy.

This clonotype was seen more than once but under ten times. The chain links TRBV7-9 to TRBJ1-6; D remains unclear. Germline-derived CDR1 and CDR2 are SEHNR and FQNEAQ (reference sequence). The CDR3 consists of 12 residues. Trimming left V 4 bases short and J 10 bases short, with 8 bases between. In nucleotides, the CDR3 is TGTGCCAGCAGCTATCAGGACTCACCCCTCCACTTT. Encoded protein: CASSYQDSPLHF. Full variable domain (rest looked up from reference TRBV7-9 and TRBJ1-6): DTGVSQNPRHKITKRGQNVTFRCDPISEHNRLYWYRQTLGQGPEFLTYFQNEAQLEKSRLLSDRFSAERPKGSFSTLEIQRTEQGDSAMYLCASSYQDSPLHFGNGTRLTVT.

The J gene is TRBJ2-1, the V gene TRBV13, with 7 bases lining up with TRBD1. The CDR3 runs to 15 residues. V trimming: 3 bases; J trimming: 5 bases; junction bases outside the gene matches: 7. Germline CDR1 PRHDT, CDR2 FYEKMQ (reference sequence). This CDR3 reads CASSFDRAGDNEQFF. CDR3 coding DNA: TGTGCCAGCAGCTTCGACAGGGCAGGGGACAATGAGCAGTTCTTC.

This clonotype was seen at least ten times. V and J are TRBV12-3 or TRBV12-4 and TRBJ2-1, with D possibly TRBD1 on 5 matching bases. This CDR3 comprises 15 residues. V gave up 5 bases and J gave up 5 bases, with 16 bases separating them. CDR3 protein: CASSGGAGLNNEQFF. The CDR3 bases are TGTGCCAGCAGTGGTGGGGCCGGGTTGAACAATGAGCAGTTCTTC.

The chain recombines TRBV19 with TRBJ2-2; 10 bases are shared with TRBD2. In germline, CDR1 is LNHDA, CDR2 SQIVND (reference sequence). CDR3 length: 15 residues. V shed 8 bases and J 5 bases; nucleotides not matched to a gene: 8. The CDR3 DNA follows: TGTGCCAGTTCCCCCGCTAGCGGGGGTACCGGGGAGCTGTTTTTT. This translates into CASSPASGGTGELFF.

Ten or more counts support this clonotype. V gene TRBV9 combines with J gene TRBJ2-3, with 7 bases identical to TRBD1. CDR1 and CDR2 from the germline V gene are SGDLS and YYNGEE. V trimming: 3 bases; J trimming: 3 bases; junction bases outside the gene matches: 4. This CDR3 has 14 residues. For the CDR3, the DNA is TGTGCCAGCAGCGCTCGACAGGGAACAGATACGCAGTATTTT. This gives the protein CASSARQGTDTQYF.

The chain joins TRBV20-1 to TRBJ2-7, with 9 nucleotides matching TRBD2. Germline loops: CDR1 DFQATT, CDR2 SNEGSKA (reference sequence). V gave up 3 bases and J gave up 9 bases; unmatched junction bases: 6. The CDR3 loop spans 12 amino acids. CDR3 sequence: CSARGETSGQYF. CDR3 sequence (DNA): TGCAGTGCTAGGGGGGAGACTAGCGGGCAGTACTTC.

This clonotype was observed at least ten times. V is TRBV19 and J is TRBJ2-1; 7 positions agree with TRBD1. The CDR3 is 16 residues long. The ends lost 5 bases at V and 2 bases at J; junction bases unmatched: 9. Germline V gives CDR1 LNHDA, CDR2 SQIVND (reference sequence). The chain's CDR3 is CASSAHPGTAYNEQFF. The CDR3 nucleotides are TGTGCCAGTAGTGCCCACCCCGGGACAGCCTACAATGAGCAGTTCTTC.

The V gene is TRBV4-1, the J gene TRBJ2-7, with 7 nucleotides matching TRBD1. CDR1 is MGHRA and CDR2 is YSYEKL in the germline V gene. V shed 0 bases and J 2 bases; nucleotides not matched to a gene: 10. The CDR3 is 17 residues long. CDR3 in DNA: TGCGCCAGCAGCCAAGAGGGTGGGACAGTTTTAACCTACGAGCAGTACTTC. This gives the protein CASSQEGGTVLTYEQYF.

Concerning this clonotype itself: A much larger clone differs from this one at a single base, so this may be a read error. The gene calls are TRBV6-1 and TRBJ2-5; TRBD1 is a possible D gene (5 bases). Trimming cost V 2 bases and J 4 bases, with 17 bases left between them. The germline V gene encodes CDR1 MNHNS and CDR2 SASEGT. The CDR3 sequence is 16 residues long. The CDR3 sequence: CASSEPSVGRGETQYF. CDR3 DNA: TGTGCCAGCAGTGAACCCTCCGTTGGTAGGGGAGAGACCCAGTACTTC.

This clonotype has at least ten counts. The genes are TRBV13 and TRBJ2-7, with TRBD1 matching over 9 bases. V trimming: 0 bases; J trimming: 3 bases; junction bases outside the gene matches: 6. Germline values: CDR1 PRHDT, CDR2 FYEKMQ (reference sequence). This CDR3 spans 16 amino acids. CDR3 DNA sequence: TGTGCCAGCAGCTTAGGAGAGGGGACAGGGATCTACGAGCAGTACTTC. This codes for CASSLGEGTGIYEQYF. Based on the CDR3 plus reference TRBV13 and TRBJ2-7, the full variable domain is AAGVIQSPRHLIKEKRETATLKCYPIPRHDTVYWYQQGPGQDPQFLISFYEKMQSDKGSIPDRFSAQQFSDYHSELNMSSLELGDSALYFCASSLGEGTGIYEQYFGPGTRLTVT.

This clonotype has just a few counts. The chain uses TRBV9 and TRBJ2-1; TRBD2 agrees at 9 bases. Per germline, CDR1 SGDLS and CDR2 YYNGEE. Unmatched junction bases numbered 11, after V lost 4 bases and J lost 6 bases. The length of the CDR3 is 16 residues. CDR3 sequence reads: CASSFLGSGGPNEQFF. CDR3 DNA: TGTGCCAGCAGCTTCTTGGGGAGCGGGGGGCCCAATGAGCAGTTCTTC.

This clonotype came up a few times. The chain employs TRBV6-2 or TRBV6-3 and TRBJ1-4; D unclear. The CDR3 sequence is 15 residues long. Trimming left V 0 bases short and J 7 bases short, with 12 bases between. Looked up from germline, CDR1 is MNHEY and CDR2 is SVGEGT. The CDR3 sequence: CASSYSILSFEKLFF. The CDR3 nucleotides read TGTGCCAGCAGTTACTCGATCTTATCTTTTGAAAAACTGTTTTTT.

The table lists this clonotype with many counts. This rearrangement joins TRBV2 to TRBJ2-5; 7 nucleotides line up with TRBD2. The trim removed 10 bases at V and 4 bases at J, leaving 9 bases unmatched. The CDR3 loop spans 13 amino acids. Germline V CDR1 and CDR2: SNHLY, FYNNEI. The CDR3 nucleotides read TGTGCCACCGGACTAGTCGATTCAGAGACCCAGTACTTC. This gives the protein CATGLVDSETQYF.

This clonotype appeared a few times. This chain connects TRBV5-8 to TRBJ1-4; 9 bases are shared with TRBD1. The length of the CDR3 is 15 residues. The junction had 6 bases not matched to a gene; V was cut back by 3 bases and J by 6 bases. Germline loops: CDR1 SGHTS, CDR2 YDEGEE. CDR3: CASSSNRDRDEKLFF. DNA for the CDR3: TGTGCCAGCAGCTCAAACCGGGACAGGGATGAAAAACTGTTTTTT. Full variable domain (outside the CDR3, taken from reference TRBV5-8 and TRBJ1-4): EAGVTQSPTHLIKTRGQQATLRCSPISGHTSVYWYQQALGLGLQFLLWYDEGEERNRGNFPPRFSGRQFPNYSSELNVNALELEDSALYLCASSSNRDRDEKLFFGSGTQLSVL.

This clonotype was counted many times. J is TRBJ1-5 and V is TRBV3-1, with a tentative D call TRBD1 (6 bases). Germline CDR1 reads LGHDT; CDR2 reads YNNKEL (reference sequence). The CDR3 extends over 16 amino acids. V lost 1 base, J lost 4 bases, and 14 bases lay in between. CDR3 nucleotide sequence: TGTGCCAGCAGCCAAGTCTTTGACAGGTTTAATCAGCCCCAGCATTTT. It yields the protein CASSQVFDRFNQPQHF.

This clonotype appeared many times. This CDR3 reads CASSQGDSAYEQYF. For the CDR3, the DNA is TGCGCCAGCAGCCAAGGGGACTCCGCCTACGAGCAGTACTTC. The J gene is TRBJ2-7, the V gene TRBV4-1; weak D call: TRBD2 (6 bases). There are 14 residues in the CDR3. The germline gives CDR1 MGHRA, CDR2 YSYEKL. Trimming removed 1 base at V and 2 bases at J, with 9 bases between.

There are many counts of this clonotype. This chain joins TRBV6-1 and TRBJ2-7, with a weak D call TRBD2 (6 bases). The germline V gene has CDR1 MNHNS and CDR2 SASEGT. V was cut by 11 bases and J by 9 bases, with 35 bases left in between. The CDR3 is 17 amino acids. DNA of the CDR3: TGTGCCCGCAAAGGAACCCCAGGACTAACCACCGAAGCTGGGCAGTACTTC. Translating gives CARKGTPGLTTEAGQYF.

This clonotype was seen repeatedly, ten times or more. CDR3 sequence reads: CSASFGAVSTDTQYF. For the CDR3, the DNA is TGCAGTGCGTCGTTCGGCGCGGTAAGCACAGATACGCAGTATTTT. The rearrangement joins TRBV20-1 to TRBJ2-3; D uncertain. The length of the CDR3 is 15 residues. The ends were cut back, 6 bases at V and 0 bases at J, with 16 bases in the middle. The germline CDR1 and CDR2 sequences are DFQATT and SNEGSKA (reference sequence).

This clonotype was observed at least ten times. CDR3 nucleotides: TGCAGCGTCCCGGGACAGGGGGGCCGGAGTACCTATGGCTACACCTTC. Its protein is CSVPGQGGRSTYGYTF. The gene calls are TRBV29-1 and TRBJ1-2, with 11 bases aligning to TRBD1. The CDR3 covers 16 residues. Germline assignment: CDR1 SQVTM and CDR2 ANQGSEA. Losses at the gene ends were 6 bases for V and 4 bases for J; bases not matched to a gene: 13.

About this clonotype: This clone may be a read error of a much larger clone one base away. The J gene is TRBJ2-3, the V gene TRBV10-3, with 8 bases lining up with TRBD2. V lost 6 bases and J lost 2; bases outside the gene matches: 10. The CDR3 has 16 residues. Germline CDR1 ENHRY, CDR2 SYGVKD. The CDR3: CAISARTSQPTDTQYF. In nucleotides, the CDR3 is TGTGCCATCAGCGCACGGACTAGCCAACCCACAGATACGCAGTATTTT.

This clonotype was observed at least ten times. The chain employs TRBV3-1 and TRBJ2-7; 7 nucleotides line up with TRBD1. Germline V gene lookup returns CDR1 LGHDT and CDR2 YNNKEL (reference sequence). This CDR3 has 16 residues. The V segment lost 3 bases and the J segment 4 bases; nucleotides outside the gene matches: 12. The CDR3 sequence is CASSHSPGQLIYEQYF. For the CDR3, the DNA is TGTGCCAGCAGCCATTCACCGGGACAGCTCATTTACGAGCAGTACTTC.

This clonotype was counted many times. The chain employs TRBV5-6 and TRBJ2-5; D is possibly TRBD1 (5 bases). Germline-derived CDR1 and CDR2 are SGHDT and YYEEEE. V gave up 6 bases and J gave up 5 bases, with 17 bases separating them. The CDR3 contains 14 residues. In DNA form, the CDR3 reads TGTGCCAGCACCCCCAGTGGGGCCAGGGAGACCCAGTACTTC. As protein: CASTPSGARETQYF. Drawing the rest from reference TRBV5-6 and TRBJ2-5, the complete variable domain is DAGVTQSPTHLIKTRGQQVTLRCSPKSGHDTVSWYQQALGQGPQFIFQYYEEEERQRGNFPDRFSGHQFPNYSSELNVNALLLGDSALYLCASTPSGARETQYFGPGTRLLVL.

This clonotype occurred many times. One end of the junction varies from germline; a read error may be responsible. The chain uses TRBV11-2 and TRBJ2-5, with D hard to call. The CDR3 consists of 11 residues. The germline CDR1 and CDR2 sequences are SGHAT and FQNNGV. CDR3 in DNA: TGTGCCAGCAGCTTAGGAGTAACCCCGTACTTC. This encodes CASSLGVTPYF.

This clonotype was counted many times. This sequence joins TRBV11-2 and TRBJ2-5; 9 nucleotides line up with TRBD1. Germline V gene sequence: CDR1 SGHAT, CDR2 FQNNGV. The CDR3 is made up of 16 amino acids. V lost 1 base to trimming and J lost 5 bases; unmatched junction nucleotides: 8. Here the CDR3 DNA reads TGTGCCAGCAGCTTAGGAGTGGACAGGGGAATTGAGACCCAGTACTTC. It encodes CASSLGVDRGIETQYF. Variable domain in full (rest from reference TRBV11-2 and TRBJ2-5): EAGVAQSPRYKIIEKRQSVAFWCNPISGHATLYWYQQILGQGPKLLIQFQNNGVVDDSQLPKDRFSAERLKGVDSTLKIQPAKLEDSAVYLCASSLGVDRGIETQYFGPGTRLLVL.

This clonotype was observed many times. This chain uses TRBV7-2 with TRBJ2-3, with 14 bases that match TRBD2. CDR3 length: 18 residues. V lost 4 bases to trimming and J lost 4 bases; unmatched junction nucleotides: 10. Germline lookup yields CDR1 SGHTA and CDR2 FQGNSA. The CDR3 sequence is CASSSPGLAGGGADTQYF. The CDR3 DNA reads TGTGCCAGCAGCTCTCCAGGACTAGCGGGGGGTGGGGCAGATACGCAGTATTTT.

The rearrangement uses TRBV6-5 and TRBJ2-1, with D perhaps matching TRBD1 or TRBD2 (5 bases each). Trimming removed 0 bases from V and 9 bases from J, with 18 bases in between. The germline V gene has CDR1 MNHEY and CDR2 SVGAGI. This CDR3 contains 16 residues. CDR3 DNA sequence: TGTGCCAGCAGTTACTCGAGAGGCGCCCCAGGGAGTGAGCAGTTCTTC. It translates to CASSYSRGAPGSEQFF.